This TCR beta chain was retrieved from a study of T-cell reconstitution after alpha-beta-depleted transplantation in children. Study outcomes and limitations: In some patients, recipient T cells and intrathymic progenitors surviving conditioning explained high day-60 diversity. By one year post-transplant, T-cell counts and diversity largely arose from T cells that were newly produced. Alpha-beta T cells present about two months after transplant were reported to originate from several hundred expanded graft clones.

This CDR3 has 17 residues. V was cut by 4 bases and J by 3 bases, with 19 bases left in between. Germline V gene sequence: CDR1 SGHVS, CDR2 FQNEAQ. Notes on this clonotype: Its target is not known.

Unique molecular identifiers were incorporated into the prepared TCRbeta library. TCRdb reprocessed the PCR reads with MiXCR, giving one entry per CDR3 protein. The repertoire includes about a million distinct CDR3 sequences, 25% to 35% of them detected once, and more than 25% sits in the top ten. The TCR originated in a boy younger than two who had a stem cell transplant for SCID, so the T cells may come from the graft donor. The sequencing here drew on PBMCs, mostly from graft donor cells, taken 360 days after TCRalphabeta/CD19-depleted stem cell transplant. The chain joins TRBV7-8 to TRBJ2-1; D could derive from TRBD1 or TRBD2 (5 bases each). CDR3 protein: CASSYRGLRDDYNEQFF. CDR3 DNA sequence: TGTGCCAGCAGCTACCGAGGACTCAGGGATGACTACAATGAGCAGTTCTTC. The full variable domain, in which reference TRBV7-8 and TRBJ2-1 provide the parts outside the CDR3, is GAGVSQSPRYKVAKRGQDVALRCDPISGHVSLFWYQQALGQGPEFLTYFQNEAQLDKSGLPSDRFFAERPEGSVSTLKIQRTQQEDSAVYLCASSYRGLRDDYNEQFFGPGTRLTVL.